The sequence of this T cell receptor (beta chain) was determined in a study of blood T cells in healthy people across ages. The CDR3 loop spans 12 amino acids. Trimming shortened V by 7 bases and J by 5 bases, and 11 bases separated the two germline ends. Germline values: CDR1 SEHNR, CDR2 FQNEAQ (reference sequence). Combining a sample-barcoded 5' primer with a J-beta primer mix, a second PCR ran for roughly 6 to 12 cycles. MiXCR was run by TCRdb on the 5' RACE reads, yielding one entry per CDR3 protein. The sample contains some 670,000 distinct CDR3 sequences, under 65% of which appear only once. The TCR originated in a woman older than 75 in good health. The chain recombines TRBV7-9 with TRBJ1-2, with a possible D match to TRBD1 (5 bases). The sequenced sample consisted of blood. The CDR3 DNA sequence: TGTGCCAGCAAGGGGACGGAGTATGGCTACACCTTC. Its translation: CASKGTEYGYTF.